This T cell receptor (beta chain) originates from a study of response to subunit inactivated influenza vaccine. General study results and limits: Each seasonal influenza vaccination recruits few new T cells, the authors suggested.

This clonotype was detected only a few times. Antigen specificity is unknown. TCRdb reprocessed the RT-PCR reads with MiXCR, giving one entry per CDR3 protein. Of more than 550,000 distinct CDR3 sequences detected, about 11% appear once; the ten largest clones hold roughly 10%. This CDR3 comprises 13 residues. Germline lookup yields CDR1 SGHDN and CDR2 FVKESK. Trimming pared 5 bases from V and 7 bases from J, leaving 14 bases between. The chain is built from TRBV14 and TRBJ2-5, with D perhaps TRBD1 (6 bases). This TCR was sampled from a man aged 50-60 years who received an inactivated influenza vaccine. Sequenced material: PBMCs from blood, taken on the day of vaccination. This CDR3 reads CASSAGSRGTQYF. The CDR3 DNA reads TGTGCCAGCAGCGCCGGGTCCAGGGGGACCCAGTACTTC.